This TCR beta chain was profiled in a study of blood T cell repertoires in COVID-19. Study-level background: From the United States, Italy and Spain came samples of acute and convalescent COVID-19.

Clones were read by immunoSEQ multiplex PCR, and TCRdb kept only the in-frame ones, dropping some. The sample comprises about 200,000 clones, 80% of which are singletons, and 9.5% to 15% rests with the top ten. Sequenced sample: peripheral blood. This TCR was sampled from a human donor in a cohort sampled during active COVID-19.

The CDR3 DNA follows: TGTGCCAGCAGCCAAGAATACAGAGACTACGAGCAGTACTTC. Protein: CASSQEYRDYEQYF. This rearrangement joins TRBV4-2 to TRBJ2-7; no clear D. Trimming took off 0 bases at V and 3 bases at J, with 9 bases between the two ends. The CDR3 length is 14 residues. Germline V gene data show CDR1 as LGHNA and CDR2 as YNFKEQ.